This T cell receptor beta chain was identified during a study of blood T cells in healthy people across ages. The CDR3 covers 17 residues. V trimming: 1 base; J trimming: 2 bases; junction bases outside the gene matches: 9. CDR1 MGHRA and CDR2 YSYEKL come from the germline V gene. Study conclusions and caveats: Unsorted PBMCs prevented conclusive naive versus antigen-experienced comparison.

Using a J-beta primer mix together with a sample-barcoded 5' primer, a second PCR was run for roughly 6 to 12 cycles. TCRdb redid the calling of the 5' RACE reads with MiXCR, one entry per CDR3 protein. The table records some 920,000 distinct CDR3 sequences, roughly half of them present only once. This clonotype was observed a few times. The antigen remains unidentified. Staff drew 8 to 10 milliliters of peripheral blood from each donor. J is TRBJ2-3 and V is TRBV4-1; 7 bases map to TRBD2. The TCR comes from a woman aged 55-70 years in good health. Sequenced material: blood. Here the CDR3 DNA reads TGCGCCAGCAGCCAAGCTGTTCCTAGCGGAATCACAGATACGCAGTATTTT. Protein sequence: CASSQAVPSGITDTQYF.